These 19 T cell receptor beta chains were sequenced from one sample in a study of tumor-infiltrating lymphocytes in primary liver carcinoma (dated by TCRdb to the late 2010s). Without any cell sorting, total RNA and DNA were co-extracted from approximately 22-30 mg of bulk tissue using the AllPrep DNA/RNA mini kit. The sequencing machine was an Illumina HiSeq 2500. A constant-region primer and ProtoScript II reverse transcriptase were used to reverse-transcribe TCRbeta-specific cDNA from roughly 0.55 ug total RNA. TCRbeta libraries were built with three nested multiplex PCR rounds, a slightly modified ARM-PCR procedure. The first two PCR rounds used multiplex TRBV1-TRBV30 forward primers with a Cbeta reverse primer, each for 10 cycles. TCRdb passed the public sequencing reads through fastp at Q25 and MiXCR, retaining productive beta sequences. Rows are combined by CDR3 protein, so each entry shows the most common genes and DNA. Within this sample are some 190,000 distinct CDR3 sequences, with roughly 80% of them counted one time only. The top ten clonotypes cover 15% to 20% of the sample.

Sequencing was done on a sample of tumor tissue from primary liver carcinoma. The receptor source for this set is a man aged 35-49 years with primary liver carcinoma and hepatitis B virus infection.

Concerning this clonotype: Compared with germline, one end of the junction differs, possibly owing to a read error. The chain uses TRBV30 and TRBJ2-3; D tentatively reads TRBD1 or TRBD2 (5 bases each). The CDR3 has 14 residues. CDR1 and CDR2 (germline): GTSNPN, SVGIG (reference sequence). CDR3 sequence (DNA): TGTGCATGGAGTGTGGGGACGTACTCGGATACGCAGTATTTT. This translates into CAWSVGTYSDTQYF.

A word on this clonotype: At one of its ends the junction is not consistent with the germline gene, which may arise from a read error. The V call is TRBV4-3, the J call TRBJ2-2, with 8 positions matching TRBD2. The CDR3 runs 18 residues. Germline loops: CDR1 LGHNA, CDR2 YSLEER. As DNA, the CDR3 is TGCACCAGCAGGCAAACCACTAGCGGACATACGAACACCGGGGAGCTGTTTTTT. Residues: CTSRQTTSGHTNTGELFF.

As regards this clonotype: A read error may account for a junction end that differs from germline. The V and J genes are TRBV5-1 and TRBJ2-1; D is undetermined. The V gene's germline CDR1 is SGHRS and CDR2 YFSETQ. The CDR3 spans 14 residues. The chain's CDR3 is CASGLELQPNQQFF. Written as DNA, the CDR3 is TGCGCCAGCGGCTTGGAACTCCAACCCAATCAGCAGTTCTTC.

This clonotype was seen only once. The junction departs from the called germline gene at one end, perhaps through a read error. The chain couples TRBV11-2 to TRBJ1-2; D is unclear. The CDR3 totals 13 residues. Germline CDR1 reads SGHAT; CDR2 reads FQNNGV. CDR3 in DNA: TGTGCCAGCAGCCCAGATGGAAACTATGGCTACGCCTTC. Encoded protein: CASSPDGNYGYAF.

In its sample, this clonotype was seen once. An end of the junction differs from the germline gene, which may be a read error. The rearrangement links TRBV6-1 to TRBJ2-2; maybe TRBD2 (5 bases). The CDR3 is 15 residues long. Germline loops: CDR1 MNHNS, CDR2 SASEGT. This chain's CDR3 is CASSEGWWPAGELLF. CDR3 DNA sequence: TGTGCCAGCAGTGAAGGGTGGTGGCCTGCCGGGGAGCTGCTTTTT.

The chain couples TRBV6-1 to TRBJ2-5; D gene ambiguous. Germline V gene lookup returns CDR1 MNHNS and CDR2 SASEGT. Trimming pared 3 bases from V and 3 bases from J, leaving 11 bases between. This CDR3 contains 14 residues. The CDR3 sequence is CASSEARWKETQYF. The CDR3 DNA reads TGTGCCAGCAGTGAGGCCAGGTGGAAAGAGACCCAGTACTTC.

This clonotype occurred once. The V gene is TRBV12-3 or TRBV12-4, the J gene TRBJ2-3, with unresolved D. The V end was cut by 6 bases, the J end by 6 bases, with 16 bases between. The CDR3 is made up of 14 amino acids. CDR3 sequence reads: CASSPRGSRDTQYF. CDR3 DNA: TGTGCCAGCAGCCCTAGAGGTTCGCGGGATACGCAGTATTTT.

As concerns this clonotype: Given the absence of the conserved phenylalanine or tryptophan at the CDR3 end, a read error is likely. The chain couples TRBV6-6 to TRBJ2-1; D might be TRBD2 (6 bases). Germline assignment: CDR1 MNHNY and CDR2 SVGAGI (reference sequence). This CDR3 is built from 14 residues. The V and J ends lost 4 bases and 12 bases respectively, with 19 bases between them. CDR3 loop: CASSSRTTPIGQFL. Here the CDR3 DNA reads TGTGCCAGCAGTTCCCGGACTACCCCCATCGGGCAGTTCTTA.

In regard to this clonotype: One end of the junction varies from germline; a read error may be responsible. V and J are TRBV6-1 and TRBJ2-4, with 9 positions matching TRBD1. The CDR3 has 14 residues. The germline V gene has CDR1 MNHNS and CDR2 SASEGT. The CDR3 sequence is CASDRGSSLNIKYF. CDR3 sequence (DNA): TGTGCCAGCGACAGGGGGTCATCCCTAAACATTAAGTACTTC.

About this clonotype: Here the CDR3 omits its conserved ending phenylalanine or tryptophan, so a read error is the likely source. The rearrangement links TRBV11-1 to TRBJ2-7; D not resolved. Trimming left V 10 bases short and J 1 base short, with 14 bases between. Per the germline V gene, CDR1 is SGHAT and CDR2 is FQDESV (reference sequence). The CDR3 spans 13 residues. DNA of the CDR3: TGTGCCAACATGGGGAAGCGATCCTACGAGCAGTACCTC. Protein sequence: CANMGKRSYEQYL.

About this clonotype: A junction boundary mismatches the germline segment, possibly from a read error. The rearrangement joins TRBV29-1 to TRBJ1-1; no definite D call. CDR3 length: 12 amino acids. Germline-derived CDR1 and CDR2 are SQVTM and ANQGSEA. This chain's CDR3 is CSVAQEDAEAFF. The CDR3 nucleotides read TGCAGCGTTGCCCAGGAGGACGCTGAAGCTTTTTTT.

This clonotype was detected many times. V is TRBV6-2 or TRBV6-3 and J is TRBJ2-7, with D possibly being TRBD2 (6 bases). The CDR3 has 14 amino acids. The ends were cut back, 0 bases at V and 0 bases at J, with 6 bases in the middle. CDR1 MNHEY and CDR2 SVGEGT come from the germline V gene. In nucleotides, the CDR3 is TGTGCCAGCAGTTACTCGACTAGCTCCTACGAGCAGTACTTC. As protein: CASSYSTSSYEQYF.

The chain has TRBV11-1 and TRBJ2-3; D is uncertain. Trimming cost V 5 bases and J 9 bases, with 18 bases left between them. The V gene's germline CDR1 is SGHAT and CDR2 FQDESV (reference sequence). The CDR3 runs 14 residues. CDR3 coding DNA: TGTGCCAGCAGCCCTAAGGACCCGTTTAAAACGCAGTATTTT. It codes for CASSPKDPFKTQYF.

This clonotype came up once. A read error may produce the germline difference seen at one junction end. The chain employs TRBV11-1 and TRBJ2-2; TRBD2 matches at 8 bases. Germline lookup yields CDR1 SGHAT and CDR2 FQDESV (reference sequence). The CDR3 runs 15 residues. The CDR3 loop reads CVNSISGVNTGELFF. CDR3 sequence (DNA): TGTGTCAACAGTATTAGCGGGGTGAACACCGGGGAGCTATTTTTT.

Many counts were recorded for this clonotype. The chain couples TRBV30 to TRBJ2-7; 8 bases line up with TRBD1. CDR3 length equals 16 residues. CDR1 is GTSNPN and CDR2 is SVGIG in the germline V gene (reference sequence). Trimming at V came to 2 bases and at J to 6 bases, leaving 15 bases not matched to a gene. For the CDR3, the DNA is TGTGCCTGGAGTCTTGGTGGACCAACCACAGGGGGCGAGCAGTACTTC. As protein: CAWSLGGPTTGGEQYF.

Points on this clonotype: The junction and the germline gene differ at one end; a read error may be behind it. V is TRBV29-1 and J is TRBJ2-1, with TRBD2 identical over 7 bases. The germline CDR1 and CDR2 sequences are SQVTM and ANQGSEA. The CDR3 extends over 13 amino acids. CDR3 region: CSVALADYNEEFF. The CDR3 bases are TGCAGTGTTGCGCTAGCGGACTACAATGAGGAGTTCTTC.

With regard to this clonotype: At one end, the junction sequence differs from germline, possibly due to a read error. The V gene is TRBV11-1, the J gene TRBJ2-1; D may match TRBD1 or TRBD2 (5 bases each). CDR3 size: 15 residues. From germline, CDR1 is SGHAT and CDR2 FQDESV (reference sequence). The CDR3 bases are TGTGCCAACAGCTCCTTGGGACCGCTGGACAATGAGCAATTCTTC. Its translation is CANSSLGPLDNEQFF.

This clonotype was observed once. This sequence may be a read error, since a much larger clone differs from it by one base. This chain uses TRBV24-1 with TRBJ1-2; no clear D. The CDR3 is made up of 12 amino acids. Germline values: CDR1 KGHDR, CDR2 SFDVKD. This CDR3 reads CAASGIEDGYTF. CDR3 nucleotide sequence: TGTGCCGCCAGTGGGATAGAGGATGGCTACACCTTC.

To note about this clonotype: In this CDR3 the conserved last residue, phenylalanine or tryptophan, is missing, so a read error is likely. The chain links TRBV29-1 to TRBJ1-1; D not certain. V was shortened by 5 bases and J by 6 bases, with 22 bases between the two germline ends. The CDR3 contains 15 residues. Germline-derived CDR1 and CDR2 are SQVTM and ANQGSEA. DNA for the CDR3: TGCAGCGTTCGGGCGGGGTGGGGAATGATCGCTGAAGCTTTCTCT. Encoded protein: CSVRAGWGMIAEAFS.